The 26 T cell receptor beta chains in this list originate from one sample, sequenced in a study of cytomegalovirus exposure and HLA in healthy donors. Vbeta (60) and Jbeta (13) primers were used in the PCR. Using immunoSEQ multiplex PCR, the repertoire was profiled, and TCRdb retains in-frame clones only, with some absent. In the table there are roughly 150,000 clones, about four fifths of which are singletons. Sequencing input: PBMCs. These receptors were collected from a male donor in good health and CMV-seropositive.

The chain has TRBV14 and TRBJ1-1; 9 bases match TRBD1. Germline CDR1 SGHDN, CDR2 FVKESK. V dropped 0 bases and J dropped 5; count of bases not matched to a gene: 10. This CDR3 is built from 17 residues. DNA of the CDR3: TGTGCCAGCAGCCAAGAGGGGGACAGGGTCGTCTGGACTGAAGCTTTCTTT. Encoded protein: CASSQEGDRVVWTEAFF.

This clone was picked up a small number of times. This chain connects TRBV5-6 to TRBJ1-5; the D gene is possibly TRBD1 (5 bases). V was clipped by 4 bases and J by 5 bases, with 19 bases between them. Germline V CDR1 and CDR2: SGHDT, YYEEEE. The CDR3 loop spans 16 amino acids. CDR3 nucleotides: TGTGCCAGCAGCAAGGGACCAGGGAGGTCGGATCAGCCCCAGCATTTT. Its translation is CASSKGPGRSDQPQHF.

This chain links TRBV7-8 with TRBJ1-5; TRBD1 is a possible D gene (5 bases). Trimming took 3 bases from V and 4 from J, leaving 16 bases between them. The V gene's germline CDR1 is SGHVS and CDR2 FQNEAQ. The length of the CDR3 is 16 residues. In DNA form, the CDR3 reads TGTGCCAGCAGCTTGGGCAGGGTTCGAATTAATCAGCCCCAGCATTTT. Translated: CASSLGRVRINQPQHF.

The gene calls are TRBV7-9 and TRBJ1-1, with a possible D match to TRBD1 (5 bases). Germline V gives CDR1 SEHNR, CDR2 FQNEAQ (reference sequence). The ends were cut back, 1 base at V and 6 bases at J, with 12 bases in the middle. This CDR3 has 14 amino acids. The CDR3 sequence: CASSLVVRAAEAFF. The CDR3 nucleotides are TGTGCCAGCAGCTTAGTGGTCAGGGCGGCTGAAGCTTTCTTT.

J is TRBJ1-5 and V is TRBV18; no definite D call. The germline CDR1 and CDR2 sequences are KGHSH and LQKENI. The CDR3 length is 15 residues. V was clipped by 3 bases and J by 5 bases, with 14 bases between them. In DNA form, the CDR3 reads TGTGCCAGCTCACCTACCGCAGGTGGATATCAGCCCCAGCATTTT. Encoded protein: CASSPTAGGYQPQHF.

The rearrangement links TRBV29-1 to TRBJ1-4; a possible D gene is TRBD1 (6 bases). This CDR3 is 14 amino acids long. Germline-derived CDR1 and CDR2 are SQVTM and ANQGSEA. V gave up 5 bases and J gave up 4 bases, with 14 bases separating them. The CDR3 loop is CSVQLQGYNEKLFF. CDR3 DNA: TGCAGCGTTCAATTACAGGGCTATAATGAAAAACTGTTTTTT.

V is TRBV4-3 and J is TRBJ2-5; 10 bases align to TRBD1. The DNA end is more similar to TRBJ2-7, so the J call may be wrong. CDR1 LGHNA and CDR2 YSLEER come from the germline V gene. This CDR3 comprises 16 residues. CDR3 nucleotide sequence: TGCGCCAGCAGCCAAGATCCCGGGACAGGGGACTACGAGCAGTACTTC. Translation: CASSQDPGTGDYEQYF.

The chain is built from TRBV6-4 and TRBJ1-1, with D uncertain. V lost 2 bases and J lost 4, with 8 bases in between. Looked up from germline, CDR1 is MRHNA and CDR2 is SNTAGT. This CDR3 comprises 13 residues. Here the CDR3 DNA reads TGTGCCAGCAGTGACGCTGAGGGCACTGAAGCTTTCTTT. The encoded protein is CASSDAEGTEAFF.

The CDR3 DNA is TGTGCCAGCAGTTTGGGACAGTACGCCTACGAGCAGTACTTC. Translated: CASSLGQYAYEQYF. This chain connects TRBV27 to TRBJ2-7, with 7 bases lining up with TRBD1. This CDR3 is built from 14 residues. The germline V gene encodes CDR1 MNHEY and CDR2 SMNVEV (reference sequence). V dropped 3 bases and J dropped 2; count of bases not matched to a gene: 4.

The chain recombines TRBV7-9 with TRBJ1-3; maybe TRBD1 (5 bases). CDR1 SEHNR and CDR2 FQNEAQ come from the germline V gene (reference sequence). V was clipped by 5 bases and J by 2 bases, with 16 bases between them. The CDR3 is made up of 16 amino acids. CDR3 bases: TGTGCCAGCAGCGACGGGGGGGGATGGCCTGGAAACACCATATATTTT. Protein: CASSDGGGWPGNTIYF.

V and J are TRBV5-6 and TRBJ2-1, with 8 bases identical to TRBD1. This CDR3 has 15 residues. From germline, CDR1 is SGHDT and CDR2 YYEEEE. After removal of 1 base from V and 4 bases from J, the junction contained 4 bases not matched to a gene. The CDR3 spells CASSLSGQGYNEQFF. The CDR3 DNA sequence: TGTGCCAGCAGCTTGAGTGGACAGGGATACAATGAGCAGTTCTTC.

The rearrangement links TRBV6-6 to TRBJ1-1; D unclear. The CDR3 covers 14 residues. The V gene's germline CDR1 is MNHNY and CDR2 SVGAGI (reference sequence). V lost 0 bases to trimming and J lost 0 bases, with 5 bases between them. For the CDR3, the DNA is TGTGCCAGCAGTTACTCGAACATGAACACTGAAGCTTTCTTT. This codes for CASSYSNMNTEAFF.

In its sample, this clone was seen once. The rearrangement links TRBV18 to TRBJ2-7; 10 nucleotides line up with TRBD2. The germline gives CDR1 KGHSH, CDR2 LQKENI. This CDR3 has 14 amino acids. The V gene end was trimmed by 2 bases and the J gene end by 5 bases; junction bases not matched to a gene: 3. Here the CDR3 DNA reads TGTGCCAGCTCACCAGGGACTAGCGAAAACGAGCAGTACTTC. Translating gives CASSPGTSENEQYF. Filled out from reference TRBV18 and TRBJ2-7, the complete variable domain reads NAGVMQNPRHLVRRRGQEARLRCSPMKGHSHVYWYRQLPEEGLKFMVYLQKENIIDESGMPKERFSAEFPKEGPSILRIQQVVRGDSAAYFCASSPGTSENEQYFGPGTRLTVT.

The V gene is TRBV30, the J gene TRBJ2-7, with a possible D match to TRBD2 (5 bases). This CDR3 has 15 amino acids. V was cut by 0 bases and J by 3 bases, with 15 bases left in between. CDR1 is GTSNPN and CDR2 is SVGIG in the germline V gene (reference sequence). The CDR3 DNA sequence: TGTGCCTGGAGTGTACTCGGCGGGTTGAACTACGAGCAGTACTTC. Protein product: CAWSVLGGLNYEQYF.

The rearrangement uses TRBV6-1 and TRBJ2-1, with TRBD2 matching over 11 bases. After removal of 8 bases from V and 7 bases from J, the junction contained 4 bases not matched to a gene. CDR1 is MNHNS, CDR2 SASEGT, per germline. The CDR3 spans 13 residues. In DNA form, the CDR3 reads TGTGCCAGCTCTAGCGGGGGGAGAAATGAGCAGTTCTTC. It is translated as CASSSGGRNEQFF.

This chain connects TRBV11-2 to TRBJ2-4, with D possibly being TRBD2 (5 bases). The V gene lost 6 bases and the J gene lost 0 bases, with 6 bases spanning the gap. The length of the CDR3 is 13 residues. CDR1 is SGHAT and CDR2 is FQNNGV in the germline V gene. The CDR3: CASRRVAKNIQYF. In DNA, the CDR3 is TGTGCCAGCAGGCGGGTAGCCAAAAACATTCAGTACTTC.

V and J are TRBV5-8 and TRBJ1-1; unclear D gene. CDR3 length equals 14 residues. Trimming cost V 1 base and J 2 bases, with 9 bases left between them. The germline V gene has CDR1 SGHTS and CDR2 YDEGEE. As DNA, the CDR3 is TGTGCCAGCAGCTTGAGAGTTCTCAACACTGAAGCTTTCTTT. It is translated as CASSLRVLNTEAFF.

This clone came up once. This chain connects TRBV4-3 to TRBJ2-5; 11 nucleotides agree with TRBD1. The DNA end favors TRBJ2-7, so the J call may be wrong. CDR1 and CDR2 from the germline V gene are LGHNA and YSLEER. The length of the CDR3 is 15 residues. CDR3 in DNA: TGCGCCAGCAGCTTACGGACAGGGGGCATCTACGAGCAGTACTTC. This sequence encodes CASSLRTGGIYEQYF.

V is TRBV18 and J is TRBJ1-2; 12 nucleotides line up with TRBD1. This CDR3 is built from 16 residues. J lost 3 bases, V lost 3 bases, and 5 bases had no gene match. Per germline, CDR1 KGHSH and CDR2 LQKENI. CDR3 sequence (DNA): TGTGCCAGCTCACCCCGGGGGACAGGGGGCGACTATGGCTACACCTTC. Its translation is CASSPRGTGGDYGYTF.

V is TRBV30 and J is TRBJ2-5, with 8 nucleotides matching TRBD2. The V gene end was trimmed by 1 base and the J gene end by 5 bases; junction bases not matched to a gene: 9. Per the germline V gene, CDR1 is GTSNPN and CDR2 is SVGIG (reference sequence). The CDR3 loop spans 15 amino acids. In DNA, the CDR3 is TGTGCCTGGAGTGCCCTCGGACTAGCCGGGGAGACCCAGTACTTC. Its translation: CAWSALGLAGETQYF.

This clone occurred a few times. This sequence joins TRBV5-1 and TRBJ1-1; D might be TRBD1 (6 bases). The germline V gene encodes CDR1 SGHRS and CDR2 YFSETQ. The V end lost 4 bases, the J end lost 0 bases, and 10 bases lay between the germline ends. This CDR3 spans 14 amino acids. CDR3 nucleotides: TGCGCCAGCAGCGACGGACAGCTGAACACTGAAGCTTTCTTT. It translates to CASSDGQLNTEAFF.

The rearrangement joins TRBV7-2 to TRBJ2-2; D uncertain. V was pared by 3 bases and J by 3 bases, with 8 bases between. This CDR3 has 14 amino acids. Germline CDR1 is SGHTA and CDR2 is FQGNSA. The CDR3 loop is CASSFYTYTGELFF. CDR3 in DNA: TGTGCCAGCAGCTTTTACACCTACACCGGGGAGCTGTTTTTT.

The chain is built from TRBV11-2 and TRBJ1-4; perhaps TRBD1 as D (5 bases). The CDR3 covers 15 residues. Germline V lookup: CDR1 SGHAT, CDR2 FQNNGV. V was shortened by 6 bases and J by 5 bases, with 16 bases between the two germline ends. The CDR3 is CASSSDGGLNEKLFF. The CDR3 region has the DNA TGTGCCAGCAGTTCAGATGGGGGGTTAAATGAAAAACTGTTTTTT.

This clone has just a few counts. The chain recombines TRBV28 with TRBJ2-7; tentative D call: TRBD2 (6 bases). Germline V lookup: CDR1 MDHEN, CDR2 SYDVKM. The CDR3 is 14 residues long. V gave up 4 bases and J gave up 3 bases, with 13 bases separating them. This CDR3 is CASSSGTSNYEQYF. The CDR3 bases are TGTGCCAGCAGTTCTGGGACTTCCAACTACGAGCAGTACTTC.

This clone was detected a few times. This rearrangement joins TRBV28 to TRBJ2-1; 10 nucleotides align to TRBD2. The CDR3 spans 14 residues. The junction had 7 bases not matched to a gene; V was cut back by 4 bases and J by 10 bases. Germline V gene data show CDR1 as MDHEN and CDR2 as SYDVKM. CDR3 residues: CASSSGLASREQFF. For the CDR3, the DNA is TGTGCCAGCAGTTCGGGACTAGCGTCGAGGGAGCAGTTCTTC.

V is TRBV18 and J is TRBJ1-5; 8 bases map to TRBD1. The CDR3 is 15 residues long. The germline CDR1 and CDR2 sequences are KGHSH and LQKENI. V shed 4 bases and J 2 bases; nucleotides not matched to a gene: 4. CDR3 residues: CASSLGQGGNQPQHF. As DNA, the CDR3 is TGTGCCAGCTCACTCGGACAGGGAGGCAATCAGCCCCAGCATTTT. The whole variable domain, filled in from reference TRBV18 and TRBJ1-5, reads NAGVMQNPRHLVRRRGQEARLRCSPMKGHSHVYWYRQLPEEGLKFMVYLQKENIIDESGMPKERFSAEFPKEGPSILRIQQVVRGDSAAYFCASSLGQGGNQPQHFGDGTRLSIL.